This T cell receptor (beta chain) was found in a study of beta chain features in type 1 diabetes. Regarding this clone: Its specificity is not known.

What was sequenced were expressed TCRB transcripts, since all of the isolated RNA had been reverse transcribed. Assay: immunoSEQ multiplex PCR; the TCRdb copy retains only in-frame clones and omits some. The sample yields about 53,000 clones, 63% seen once. The J segment lost 4 bases and the V segment lost 5 bases, leaving 6 bases of the junction unmatched. Germline V gene lookup returns CDR1 GTSNPN and CDR2 SVGIG (reference sequence). The CDR3 consists of 15 residues. Findings and caveats of the study: Shorter TCRB CDR3s, moderately but significantly so, were found in Type 1 diabetes patients in all four CD4+ subsets.

Sequencing was carried out using stem cell memory CD4+ T cells from blood. The V and J genes are TRBV30 and TRBJ1-6, with TRBD1 matching 9 bases. The sequence came from a woman in her 30s with type 1 diabetes. This chain's CDR3 is CAWGQGFEYNSPLHF. In nucleotides, the CDR3 is TGTGCCTGGGGACAGGGGTTTGAATATAATTCACCCCTCCACTTT. Variable domain in full (rest from reference TRBV30 and TRBJ1-6): SQTIHQWPATLVQPVGSPLSLECTVEGTSNPNLYWYRQAAGRGLQLLFYSVGIGQISSEVPQNLSASRPQDRQFILSSKKLLLSDSGFYLCAWGQGFEYNSPLHFGNGTRLTVT.